This T cell receptor (beta chain) was sequenced during a study of T cells in Graves' hyperthyroidism and ophthalmopathy. Broader study findings: Blood also showed most of the thyroid clonotypes that were expanded above 0.001. A 13 V-J signature model discriminated ophthalmopathy versus stable hyperthyroidism.

Note on this clonotype: Antigen: not known.

The diagnoses drew upon clinical symptoms, serum thyroxine and TRAb, thyroid ultrasound and orbital computed tomography. CDR1 and CDR2 from the germline V gene are DFQATT and SNEGSKA (reference sequence). V gave up 5 bases and J gave up 4 bases, with 11 bases separating them. The CDR3 covers 13 residues. TCR beta CDR3 sequences were amplified from RNA transcripts. An initial round of RT-PCR targeting the TCR CDR3 relied on the HTBI primer set. TCRdb recomputed calls from the multiplex PCR reads with MiXCR, one row per CDR3 protein. The sample includes approximately 380,000 distinct CDR3 sequences, approximately 17% seen only once; the top ten take around two fifths.

This clonotype was obtained from a man aged 18 to 30 with Graves' ophthalmopathy. The rearrangement uses TRBV20-1 and TRBJ2-2; TRBD1 or TRBD2 may be the D gene (5 bases each). Sequenced input: blood. The CDR3 reads CSAPSGPTGELFF. DNA for the CDR3: TGCAGTGCTCCTTCGGGGCCCACCGGGGAGCTGTTTTTT.